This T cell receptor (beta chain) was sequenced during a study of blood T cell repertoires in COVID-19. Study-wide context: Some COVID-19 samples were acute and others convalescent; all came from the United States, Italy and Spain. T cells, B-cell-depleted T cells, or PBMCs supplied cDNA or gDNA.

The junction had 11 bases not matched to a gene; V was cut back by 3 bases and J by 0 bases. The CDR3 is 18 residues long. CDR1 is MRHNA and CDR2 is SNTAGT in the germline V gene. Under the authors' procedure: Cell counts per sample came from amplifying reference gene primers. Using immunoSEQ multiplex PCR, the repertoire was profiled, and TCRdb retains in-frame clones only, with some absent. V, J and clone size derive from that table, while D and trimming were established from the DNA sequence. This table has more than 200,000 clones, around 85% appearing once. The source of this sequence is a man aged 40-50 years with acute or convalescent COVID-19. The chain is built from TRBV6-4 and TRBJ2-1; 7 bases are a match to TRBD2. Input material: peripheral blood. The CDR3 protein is CASSEYGGGSSSYNEQFF. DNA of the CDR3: TGTGCCAGCAGTGAATACGGGGGAGGGTCGAGCTCCTACAATGAGCAGTTCTTC.